The 19 T cell receptor beta chains below come from one sample, sequenced in a study of identical twins. TCRdb analysed the 5' RACE reads with MiXCR anew, one entry per CDR3 protein. The table shows approximately 530,000 distinct CDR3 sequences, with about 22% occurring only once. The sample was also reused in another study, on yellow fever vaccine responses in identical twins.

Sample: CD4+ T cells sorted from blood. Receptors originate from a young woman in good health.

This clonotype occurred many times. The rearrangement links TRBV28 to TRBJ2-2, with 9 bases aligning to TRBD2. There are 16 residues in the CDR3. J gave up 3 bases and V 3 bases, and 5 bases lay outside the gene matches. Germline CDR1 reads MDHEN; CDR2 reads SYDVKM. The CDR3 coding sequence is TGTGCCAGCAGTTTGTCTGCGGGGGGGGACACCGGGGAGCTGTTTTTT. Translation gives CASSLSAGGDTGELFF. The full variable domain, completed using reference TRBV28 and TRBJ2-2, is DVKVTQSSRYLVKRTGEKVFLECVQDMDHENMFWYRQDPGLGLRLIYFSYDVKMKEKGDIPEGYSVSREKKERFSLILESASTNQTSMYLCASSLSAGGDTGELFFGEGSRLTVL.

V gene TRBV25-1 combines with J gene TRBJ2-2, with TRBD2 matching 7 bases. CDR3 length: 15 residues. The J segment lost 4 bases and the V segment lost 7 bases, leaving 9 bases of the junction unmatched. CDR1 and CDR2 (germline): MGHDK, SYGVNS. CDR3 residues: CASNLGEGRTGELFF. In DNA, the CDR3 is TGTGCCAGCAATCTGGGGGAGGGCCGCACCGGGGAGCTGTTTTTT.

The chain recombines TRBV18 with TRBJ2-1; D is unclear. CDR1 KGHSH and CDR2 LQKENI come from the germline V gene. Trimming took 0 bases from V and 8 from J, leaving 8 bases between them. The CDR3 runs to 13 residues. In nucleotides, the CDR3 is TGTGCCAGCTCACCACCGTTGCGCGATGAGCAGTTCTTC. Its translation is CASSPPLRDEQFF.

This clonotype was seen more than once but under ten times. At one end the junction does not follow the germline gene, possibly because of a read error. This chain connects TRBV3-1 to TRBJ2-7; D is uncertain. In germline, CDR1 is LGHDT, CDR2 YNNKEL (reference sequence). This CDR3 has 13 residues. CDR3 DNA sequence: TGTGCCAGCAGCCAAGAAACCTCGACGTCGGCGCACTTC. It specifies CASSQETSTSAHF.

The chain recombines TRBV5-6 with TRBJ2-2; possibly TRBD1 for D (5 bases). From germline, CDR1 is SGHDT and CDR2 YYEEEE. Trimming took off 0 bases at V and 7 bases at J, with 10 bases between the two ends. CDR3 length: 14 amino acids. The chain's CDR3 is CASSLALGLGELFF. The CDR3 coding sequence is TGTGCCAGCAGCTTGGCCTTGGGGCTCGGGGAGCTGTTTTTT.

This clonotype was observed a handful of times. The V gene is TRBV5-1, the J gene TRBJ2-5; D remains unclear. Trimming removed 1 base at V and 2 bases at J, with 6 bases between. The CDR3 has 13 residues. CDR1 is SGHRS, CDR2 YFSETQ, per germline. The CDR3 is CASSLSQQETQYF. CDR3 nucleotides: TGCGCCAGCAGCTTGAGTCAACAAGAGACCCAGTACTTC.

V is TRBV5-6 and J is TRBJ1-1; D might be TRBD1 (5 bases). This CDR3 spans 13 amino acids. With 1 base removed from V and 8 bases from J, the gap between germline ends came to 12 bases. CDR1 and CDR2 from the germline V gene are SGHDT and YYEEEE. CDR3 loop: CASSLSRRGEAFF. Here the CDR3 DNA reads TGTGCCAGCAGCTTGTCTCGGCGGGGGGAAGCTTTCTTT.

The chain employs TRBV9 and TRBJ2-1; a weak D match, TRBD2 (6 bases). The CDR3 runs 14 residues. Trimming shortened V by 4 bases and J by 4 bases, and 12 bases separated the two germline ends. Germline V gives CDR1 SGDLS, CDR2 YYNGEE. CDR3 bases: TGTGCCAGCAGCATCGGGGGTAGTTACAATGAGCAGTTCTTC. It encodes CASSIGGSYNEQFF.

The CDR3 protein is CSAEGFAGGAEDEQFF. CDR3 bases: TGCAGTGCGGAGGGGTTTGCCGGGGGGGCCGAGGATGAGCAGTTCTTC. The J gene is TRBJ2-1, the V gene TRBV20-1; the match to TRBD2 covers 8 bases. J was trimmed by 8 bases and V by 6 bases; bases with no gene match: 18. This CDR3 has 16 residues. Germline-derived CDR1 and CDR2 are DFQATT and SNEGSKA (reference sequence).

In this sample, this clonotype turned up a few times. The V call is TRBV29-1, the J call TRBJ2-6, with D hard to call. The germline V gene has CDR1 SQVTM and CDR2 ANQGSEA. The CDR3 sequence is 14 residues long. The V end was cut by 5 bases, the J end by 2 bases, with 10 bases between. DNA for the CDR3: TGCAGCGTTCCCGTCGTAACTGGGGCCAACGTCCTGACTTTC. Translated, it gives CSVPVVTGANVLTF.

This chain connects TRBV19 to TRBJ2-3; 7 positions match TRBD2. The CDR3 has 16 residues. With V trimmed by 6 bases and J by 0 bases, 9 bases remained unmatched. Germline CDR1 LNHDA, CDR2 SQIVND (reference sequence). This CDR3 reads CASREGLSLSTDTQYF. The CDR3 nucleotides read TGTGCCAGTAGGGAGGGACTATCATTGAGCACAGATACGCAGTATTTT.

V and J are TRBV19 and TRBJ2-6, with TRBD1 as a possible D gene (5 bases). Trimming stripped 3 bases from V and 0 bases from J, with 12 bases between. The CDR3 covers 17 residues. Germline values: CDR1 LNHDA, CDR2 SQIVND (reference sequence). Here the CDR3 reads CASSMGQGNSGANVLTF. CDR3 bases: TGTGCCAGTAGTATGGGGCAGGGAAACTCTGGGGCCAACGTCCTGACTTTC.

The chain is built from TRBV6-1 and TRBJ2-5, with 7 bases fitting TRBD1. This CDR3 has 15 residues. The junction had 11 bases not matched to a gene; V was cut back by 6 bases and J by 4 bases. CDR1 and CDR2 (germline): MNHNS, SASEGT. CDR3 DNA sequence: TGTGCCAGCAGCCGTTCTGGGACAGTATCAGAGACCCAGTACTTC. Residues: CASSRSGTVSETQYF.

In its sample, this clonotype was seen a few times. The V call is TRBV12-3 or TRBV12-4, the J call TRBJ2-1; D remains unclear. The CDR3 loop spans 12 amino acids. Trimming removed 11 bases from V and 6 bases from J, with 14 bases in between. The CDR3 DNA is TGTGCCTCTTCCGACGCCCCCAATGAGCAGTTCTTC. It encodes CASSDAPNEQFF.

This chain uses TRBV10-3 with TRBJ1-1; D gene ambiguous. The CDR3 is 13 amino acids. In germline, CDR1 is ENHRY, CDR2 SYGVKD. Between the trimmed V and J ends, which lost 7 bases and 1 base, there was a span of 10 bases. Here the CDR3 reads CAITPAPNTEAFF. CDR3 DNA sequence: TGTGCCATCACCCCCGCCCCGAACACTGAAGCTTTCTTT.

The genes are TRBV20-1 and TRBJ2-1, with 15 bases aligning to TRBD2. The J segment lost 7 bases and the V segment lost 6 bases, leaving 4 bases of the junction unmatched. The CDR3 totals 14 residues. The germline V gene encodes CDR1 DFQATT and CDR2 SNEGSKA (reference sequence). CDR3 sequence (DNA): TGCAGTGCCCCGGGACTAGCGGGAGGTAATGAGCAGTTCTTC. As protein: CSAPGLAGGNEQFF.

The chain is built from TRBV24-1 and TRBJ1-2; TRBD1 agrees at 7 bases. The CDR3 has 11 amino acids. The V segment lost 5 bases and the J segment 12 bases; nucleotides outside the gene matches: 5. In germline, CDR1 is KGHDR, CDR2 SFDVKD. The CDR3 region has the DNA TGTGCCACCAGTGGGGACAGTCCTCACACCTTC. As protein: CATSGDSPHTF.

The chain employs TRBV7-2 and TRBJ2-3; D gene uncertain. CDR3 length: 12 amino acids. The ends were cut back, 5 bases at V and 5 bases at J, with 8 bases in the middle. Looked up from germline, CDR1 is SGHTA and CDR2 is FQGNSA. CDR3 sequence: CASSRMVDTQYF. The CDR3 nucleotides read TGTGCCAGCAGCCGAATGGTAGATACGCAGTATTTT.

The genes are TRBV28 and TRBJ1-4; no clear D gene. Germline lookup yields CDR1 MDHEN and CDR2 SYDVKM. This CDR3 comprises 15 residues. The V and J ends lost 6 bases and 5 bases respectively, with 16 bases between them. CDR3 nucleotides: TGTGCCAGCAGCTACAGCGGACCTAAAAATGAAAAACTGTTTTTT. It specifies CASSYSGPKNEKLFF.